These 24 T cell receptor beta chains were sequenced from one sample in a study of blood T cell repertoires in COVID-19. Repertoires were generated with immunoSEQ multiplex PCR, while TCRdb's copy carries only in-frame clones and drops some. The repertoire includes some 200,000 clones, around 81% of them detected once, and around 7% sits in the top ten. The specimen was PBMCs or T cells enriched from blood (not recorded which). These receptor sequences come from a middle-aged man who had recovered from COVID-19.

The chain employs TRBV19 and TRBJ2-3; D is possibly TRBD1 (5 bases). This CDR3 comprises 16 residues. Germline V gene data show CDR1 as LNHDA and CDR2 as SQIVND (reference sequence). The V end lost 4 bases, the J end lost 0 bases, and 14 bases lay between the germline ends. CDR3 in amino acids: CASSNTGASSTDTQYF. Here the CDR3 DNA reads TGTGCCAGTAGTAATACTGGGGCAAGTAGCACAGATACGCAGTATTTT.

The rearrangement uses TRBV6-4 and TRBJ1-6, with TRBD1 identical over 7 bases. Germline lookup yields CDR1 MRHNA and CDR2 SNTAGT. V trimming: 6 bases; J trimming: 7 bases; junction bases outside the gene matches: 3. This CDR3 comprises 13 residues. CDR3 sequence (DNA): TGTGCCAGCAGCCCGGGACAGAATTCACCCCTCCACTTT. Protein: CASSPGQNSPLHF.

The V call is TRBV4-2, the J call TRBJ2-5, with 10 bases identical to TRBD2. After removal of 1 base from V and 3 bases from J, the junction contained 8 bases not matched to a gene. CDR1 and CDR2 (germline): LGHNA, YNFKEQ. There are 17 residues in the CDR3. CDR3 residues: CASSQVFASGGEETQYF. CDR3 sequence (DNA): TGTGCCAGCAGCCAAGTGTTCGCTAGCGGGGGTGAAGAGACCCAGTACTTC.

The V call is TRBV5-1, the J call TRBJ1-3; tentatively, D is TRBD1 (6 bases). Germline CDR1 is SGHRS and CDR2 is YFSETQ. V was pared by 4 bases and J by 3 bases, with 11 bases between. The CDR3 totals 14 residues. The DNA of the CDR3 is TGCGCCAGCAGCCCGGGACATGATGGAAACACCATATATTTT. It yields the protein CASSPGHDGNTIYF.

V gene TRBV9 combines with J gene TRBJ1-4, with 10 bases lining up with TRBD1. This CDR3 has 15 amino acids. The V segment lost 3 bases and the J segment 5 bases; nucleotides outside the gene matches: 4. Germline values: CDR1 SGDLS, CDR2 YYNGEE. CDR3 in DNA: TGTGCCAGCAGCGGCCGGACAGGGGGGAATGAAAAACTGTTTTTT. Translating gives CASSGRTGGNEKLFF.

The CDR3 spells CSVDSLQGNYGYTF. CDR3 nucleotide sequence: TGCAGCGTTGATAGTCTACAGGGGAACTATGGCTACACCTTC. The J gene is TRBJ1-2, the V gene TRBV29-1; the match to TRBD1 covers 7 bases. Trimming at V came to 3 bases and at J to 2 bases, leaving 6 bases not matched to a gene. Germline CDR1 and CDR2: SQVTM and ANQGSEA. The length of the CDR3 is 14 residues.

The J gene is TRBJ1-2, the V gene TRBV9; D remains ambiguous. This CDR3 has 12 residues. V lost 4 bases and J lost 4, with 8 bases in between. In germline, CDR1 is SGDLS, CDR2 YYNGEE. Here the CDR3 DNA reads TGTGCCAGCAGCCTACCGAGCTATGGCTACACCTTC. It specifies CASSLPSYGYTF.

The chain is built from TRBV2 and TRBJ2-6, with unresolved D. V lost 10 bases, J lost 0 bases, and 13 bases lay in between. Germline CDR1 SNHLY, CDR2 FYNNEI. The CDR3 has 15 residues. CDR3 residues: CATKVGTSGANVLTF. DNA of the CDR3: TGTGCCACGAAGGTGGGCACCTCTGGGGCCAACGTCCTGACTTTC.

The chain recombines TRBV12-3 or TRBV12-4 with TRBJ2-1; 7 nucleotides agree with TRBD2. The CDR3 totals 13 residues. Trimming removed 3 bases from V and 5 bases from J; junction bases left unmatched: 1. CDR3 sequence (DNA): TGTGCCAGCAGTTTGCGGGGGAACAATGAGCAGTTCTTC. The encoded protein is CASSLRGNNEQFF.

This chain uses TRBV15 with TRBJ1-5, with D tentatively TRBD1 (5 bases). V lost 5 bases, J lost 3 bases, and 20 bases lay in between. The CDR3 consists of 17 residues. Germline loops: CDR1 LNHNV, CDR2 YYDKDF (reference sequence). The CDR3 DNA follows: TGTGCCACCAGCCTCCAGGTAGACAGTAAAATCAATCAGCCCCAGCATTTT. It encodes CATSLQVDSKINQPQHF. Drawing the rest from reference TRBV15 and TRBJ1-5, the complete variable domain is DAMVIQNPRYQVTQFGKPVTLSCSQTLNHNVMYWYQQKSSQAPKLLFHYYDKDFNNEADTPDNFQSRRPNTSFCFLDIRSPGLGDTAMYLCATSLQVDSKINQPQHFGDGTRLSIL.

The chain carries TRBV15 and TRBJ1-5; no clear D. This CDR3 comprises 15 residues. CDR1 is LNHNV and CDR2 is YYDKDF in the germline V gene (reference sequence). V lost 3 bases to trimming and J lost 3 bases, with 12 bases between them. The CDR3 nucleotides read TGTGCCACCAGCAGGCGACGGGTCGTCAATCAGCCCCAGCATTTT. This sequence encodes CATSRRRVVNQPQHF. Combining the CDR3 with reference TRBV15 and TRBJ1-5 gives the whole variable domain DAMVIQNPRYQVTQFGKPVTLSCSQTLNHNVMYWYQQKSSQAPKLLFHYYDKDFNNEADTPDNFQSRRPNTSFCFLDIRSPGLGDTAMYLCATSRRRVVNQPQHFGDGTRLSIL.

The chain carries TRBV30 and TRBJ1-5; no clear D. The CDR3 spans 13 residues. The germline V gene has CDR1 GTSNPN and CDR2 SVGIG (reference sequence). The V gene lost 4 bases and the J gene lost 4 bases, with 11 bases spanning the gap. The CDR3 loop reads CAWTSGGNQPQHF. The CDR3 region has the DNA TGTGCCTGGACATCCGGCGGGAATCAGCCCCAGCATTTT.

The CDR3 DNA reads TGTGCCAGCAGTGAAGTGGGGGGCTACGAGCAGTACTTC. The encoded protein is CASSEVGGYEQYF. This chain links TRBV6-1 with TRBJ2-7; tentative D call: TRBD2 (6 bases). CDR1 and CDR2 from the germline V gene are MNHNS and SASEGT. The V and J ends lost 1 base and 3 bases respectively, with 7 bases between them. The CDR3 consists of 13 residues.

For the CDR3, the DNA is TGTGCCAGCAGCGCCCCGGACTTACTATACACTGAAGCTTTCTTT. This sequence encodes CASSAPDLLYTEAFF. V is TRBV3-1 (or the pseudogene TRBV3-2) and J is TRBJ1-1; D call uncertain. The length of the CDR3 is 15 residues. The germline V gene has CDR1 LGHDT and CDR2 YNNKEL (reference sequence). The V gene lost 5 bases and the J gene lost 3 bases, with 16 bases spanning the gap.

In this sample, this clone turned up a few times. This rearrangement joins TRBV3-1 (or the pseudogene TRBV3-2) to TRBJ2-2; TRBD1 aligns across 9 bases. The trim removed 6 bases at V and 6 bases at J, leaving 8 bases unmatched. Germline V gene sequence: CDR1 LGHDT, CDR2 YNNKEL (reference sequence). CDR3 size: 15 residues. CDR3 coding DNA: TGTGCCAGCAGGTCCGGGACAGGGTACTCCGGGGAGCTGTTTTTT. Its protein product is CASRSGTGYSGELFF.

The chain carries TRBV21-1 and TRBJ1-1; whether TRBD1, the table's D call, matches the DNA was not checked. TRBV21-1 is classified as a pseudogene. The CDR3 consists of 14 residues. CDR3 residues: CASSKRRGCGEAFF. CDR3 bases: TGTGCCAGCAGCAAACGTAGGGGTTGCGGTGAAGCTTTCTTT.

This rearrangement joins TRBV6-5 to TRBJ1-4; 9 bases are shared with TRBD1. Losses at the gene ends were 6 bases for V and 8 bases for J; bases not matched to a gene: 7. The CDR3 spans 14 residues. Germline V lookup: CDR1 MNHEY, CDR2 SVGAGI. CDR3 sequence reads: CASSKQGAQEKLFF. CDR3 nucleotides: TGTGCCAGCAGCAAACAGGGGGCGCAAGAAAAACTGTTTTTT.

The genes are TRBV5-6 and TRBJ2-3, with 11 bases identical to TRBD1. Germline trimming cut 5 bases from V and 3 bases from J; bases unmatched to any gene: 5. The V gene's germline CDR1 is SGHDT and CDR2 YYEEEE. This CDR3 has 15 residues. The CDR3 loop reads CASSRDRGITDTQYF. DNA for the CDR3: TGTGCCAGCAGTCGGGACAGGGGGATTACAGATACGCAGTATTTT. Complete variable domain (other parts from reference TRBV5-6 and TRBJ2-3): DAGVTQSPTHLIKTRGQQVTLRCSPKSGHDTVSWYQQALGQGPQFIFQYYEEEERQRGNFPDRFSGHQFPNYSSELNVNALLLGDSALYLCASSRDRGITDTQYFGPGTRLTVL.

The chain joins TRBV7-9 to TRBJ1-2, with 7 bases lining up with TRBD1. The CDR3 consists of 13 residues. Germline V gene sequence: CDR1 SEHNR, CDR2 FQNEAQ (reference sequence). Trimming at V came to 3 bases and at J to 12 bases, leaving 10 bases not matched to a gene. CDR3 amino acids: CASSLETGTEDTF. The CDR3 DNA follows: TGTGCCAGCAGCTTGGAGACCGGGACAGAAGACACCTTC.

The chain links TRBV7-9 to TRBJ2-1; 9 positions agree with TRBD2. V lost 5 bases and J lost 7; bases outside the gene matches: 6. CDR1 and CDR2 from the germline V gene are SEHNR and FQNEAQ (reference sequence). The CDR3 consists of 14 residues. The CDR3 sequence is CASSPQAGGNEQFF. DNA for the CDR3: TGTGCCAGCAGCCCCCAGGCGGGGGGGAATGAGCAGTTCTTC.

The DNA for the CDR3 is TGTGCCAGCAGTGTTGAGGAGGGGCGTAATTCACCCCTCCACTTT. Its translation: CASSVEEGRNSPLHF. The chain combines TRBV2 with TRBJ1-6; TRBD1 might be the D (5 bases). The CDR3 covers 15 residues. The V end was cut by 4 bases, the J end by 6 bases, with 13 bases between. The germline V gene has CDR1 SNHLY and CDR2 FYNNEI.

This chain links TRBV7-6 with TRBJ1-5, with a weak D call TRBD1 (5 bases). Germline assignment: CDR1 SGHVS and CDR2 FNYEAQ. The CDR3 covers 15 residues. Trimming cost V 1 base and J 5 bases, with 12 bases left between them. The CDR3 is CASSLVGEVDQPQHF. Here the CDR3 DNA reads TGTGCCAGCAGCTTAGTAGGGGAGGTCGATCAGCCCCAGCATTTT.

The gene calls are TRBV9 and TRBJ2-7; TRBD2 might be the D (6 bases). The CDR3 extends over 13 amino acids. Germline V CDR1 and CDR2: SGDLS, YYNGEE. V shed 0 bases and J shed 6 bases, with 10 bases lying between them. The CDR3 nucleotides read TGTGCCAGCAGCGTAGATTCAGCGGGCGAGCAGTACTTC. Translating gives CASSVDSAGEQYF. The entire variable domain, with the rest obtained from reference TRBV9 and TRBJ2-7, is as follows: DSGVTQTPKHLITATGQRVTLRCSPRSGDLSVYWYQQSLDQGLQFLIQYYNGEERAKGNILERFSAQQFPDLHSELNLSSLELGDSALYFCASSVDSAGEQYFGPGTRLTVT.

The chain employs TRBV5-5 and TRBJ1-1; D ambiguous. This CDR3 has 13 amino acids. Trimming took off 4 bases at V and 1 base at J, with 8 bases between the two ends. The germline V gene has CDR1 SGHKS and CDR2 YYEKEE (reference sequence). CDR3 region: CASSVPWNTEAFF. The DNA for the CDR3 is TGTGCCAGCAGCGTCCCATGGAACACTGAAGCTTTCTTT.